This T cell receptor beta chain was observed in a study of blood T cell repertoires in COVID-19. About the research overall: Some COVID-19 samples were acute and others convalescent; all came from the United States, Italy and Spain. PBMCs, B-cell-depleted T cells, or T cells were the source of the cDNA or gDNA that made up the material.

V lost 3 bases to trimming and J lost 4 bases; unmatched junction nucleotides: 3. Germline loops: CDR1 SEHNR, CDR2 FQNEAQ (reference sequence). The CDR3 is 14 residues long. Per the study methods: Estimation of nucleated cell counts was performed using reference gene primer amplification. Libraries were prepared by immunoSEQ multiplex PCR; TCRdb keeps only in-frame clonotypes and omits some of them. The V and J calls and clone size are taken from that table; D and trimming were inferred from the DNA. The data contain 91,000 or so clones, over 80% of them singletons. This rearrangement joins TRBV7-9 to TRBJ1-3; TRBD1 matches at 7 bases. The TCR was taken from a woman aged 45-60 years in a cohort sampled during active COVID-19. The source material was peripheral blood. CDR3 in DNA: TGTGCCAGCAGCTTGGGACAGTCCGGAAACACCATATATTTT. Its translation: CASSLGQSGNTIYF.